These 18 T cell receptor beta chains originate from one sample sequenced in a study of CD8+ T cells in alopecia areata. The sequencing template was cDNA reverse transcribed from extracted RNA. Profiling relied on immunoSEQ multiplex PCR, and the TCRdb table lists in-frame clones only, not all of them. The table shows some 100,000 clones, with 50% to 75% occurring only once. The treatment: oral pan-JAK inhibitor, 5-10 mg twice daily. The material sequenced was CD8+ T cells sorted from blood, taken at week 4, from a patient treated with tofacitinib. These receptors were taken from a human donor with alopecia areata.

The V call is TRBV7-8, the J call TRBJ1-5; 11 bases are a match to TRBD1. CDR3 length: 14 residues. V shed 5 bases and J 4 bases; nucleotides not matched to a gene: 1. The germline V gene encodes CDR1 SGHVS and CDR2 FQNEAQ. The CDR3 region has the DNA TGTGCCAGCAGCGGGACAGGGGGTAATCAGCCCCAGCATTTT. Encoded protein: CASSGTGGNQPQHF.

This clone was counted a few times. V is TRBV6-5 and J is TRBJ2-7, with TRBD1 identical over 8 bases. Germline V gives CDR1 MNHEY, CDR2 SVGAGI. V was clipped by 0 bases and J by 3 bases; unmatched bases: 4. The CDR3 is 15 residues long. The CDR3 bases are TGTGCCAGCAGTTACTCAGGGACAGGCAGCTACGAGCAGTACTTC. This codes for CASSYSGTGSYEQYF.

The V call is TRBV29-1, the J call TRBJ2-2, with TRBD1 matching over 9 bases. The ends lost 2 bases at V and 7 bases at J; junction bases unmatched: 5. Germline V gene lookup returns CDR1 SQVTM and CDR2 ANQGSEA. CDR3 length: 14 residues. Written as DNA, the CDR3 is TGCAGCGTTGAATCGACAGGGGGGAGCGGGGAGCTGTTTTTT. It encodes CSVESTGGSGELFF.

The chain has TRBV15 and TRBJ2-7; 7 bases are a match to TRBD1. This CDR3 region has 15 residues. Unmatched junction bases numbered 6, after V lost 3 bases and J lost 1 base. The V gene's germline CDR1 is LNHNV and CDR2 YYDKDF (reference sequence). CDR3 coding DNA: TGTGCCACCAGCAGGGACAGGTCCCCGTCCTACGAGCAGTACTTC. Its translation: CATSRDRSPSYEQYF.

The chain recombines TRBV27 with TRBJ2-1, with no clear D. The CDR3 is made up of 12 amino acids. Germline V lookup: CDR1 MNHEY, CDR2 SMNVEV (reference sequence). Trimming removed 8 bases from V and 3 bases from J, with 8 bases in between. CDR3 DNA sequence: TGTGCCAGCGGGTTTTTCTACAATGAGCAGTTCTTC. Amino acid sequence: CASGFFYNEQFF.

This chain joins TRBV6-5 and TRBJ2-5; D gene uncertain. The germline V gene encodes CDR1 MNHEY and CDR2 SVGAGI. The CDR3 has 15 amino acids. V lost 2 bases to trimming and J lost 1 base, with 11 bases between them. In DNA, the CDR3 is TGTGCCAGCAGTTACAATGGGCTATTCCAAGAGACCCAGTACTTC. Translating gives CASSYNGLFQETQYF.

The CDR3 spells CASNTGSGANVLTF. CDR3 sequence (DNA): TGTGCCAGTAACACAGGGTCCGGGGCCAACGTCCTGACTTTC. The chain joins TRBV6-5 to TRBJ2-6; possible D gene TRBD1, 6 bases. Trimming took 9 bases from V and 4 from J, leaving 13 bases between them. Germline V lookup: CDR1 MNHEY, CDR2 SVGAGI. The CDR3 has 14 residues.

The DNA for the CDR3 is TGTGCCAGCAGTTTGCAGCTCTCCCCGAACACTGAAGCTTTCTTT. Amino acid sequence: CASSLQLSPNTEAFF. This rearrangement joins TRBV27 to TRBJ1-1; D remains ambiguous. Germline V gives CDR1 MNHEY, CDR2 SMNVEV (reference sequence). Trimming pared 3 bases from V and 1 base from J, leaving 12 bases between. This CDR3 is 15 amino acids long.

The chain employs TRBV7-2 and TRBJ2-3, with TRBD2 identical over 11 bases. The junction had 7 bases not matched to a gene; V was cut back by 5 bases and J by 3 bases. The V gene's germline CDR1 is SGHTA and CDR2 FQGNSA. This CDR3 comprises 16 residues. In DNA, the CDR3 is TGTGCCAGCAGCCGGATAGCGGGGGGGATGACAGATACGCAGTATTTT. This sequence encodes CASSRIAGGMTDTQYF.

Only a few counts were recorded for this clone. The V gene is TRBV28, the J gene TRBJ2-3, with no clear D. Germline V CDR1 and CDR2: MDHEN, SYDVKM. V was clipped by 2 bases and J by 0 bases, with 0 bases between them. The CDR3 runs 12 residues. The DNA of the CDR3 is TGTGCCAGCAGTTTAAGCACAGATACGCAGTATTTT. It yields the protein CASSLSTDTQYF.

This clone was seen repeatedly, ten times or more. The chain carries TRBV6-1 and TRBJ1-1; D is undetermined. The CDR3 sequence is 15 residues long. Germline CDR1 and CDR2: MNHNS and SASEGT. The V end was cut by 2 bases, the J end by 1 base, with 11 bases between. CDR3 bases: TGTGCCAGCAGTGAATCTGTGGCGGCGAACACTGAAGCTTTCTTT. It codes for CASSESVAANTEAFF.

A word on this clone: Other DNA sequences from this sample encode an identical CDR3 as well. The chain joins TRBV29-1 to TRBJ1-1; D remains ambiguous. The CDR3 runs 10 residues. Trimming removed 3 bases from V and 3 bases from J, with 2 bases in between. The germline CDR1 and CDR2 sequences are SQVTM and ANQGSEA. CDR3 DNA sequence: TGCAGCGTTGACGACACTGAAGCTTTCTTT. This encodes CSVDDTEAFF.

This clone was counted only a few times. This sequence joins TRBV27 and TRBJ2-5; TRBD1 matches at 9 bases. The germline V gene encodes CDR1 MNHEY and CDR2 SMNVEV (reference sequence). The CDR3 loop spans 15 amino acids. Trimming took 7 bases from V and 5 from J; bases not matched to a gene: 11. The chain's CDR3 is CASKGGDREMETQYF. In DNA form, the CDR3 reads TGTGCCAGCAAGGGGGGGGACAGGGAGATGGAGACCCAGTACTTC.

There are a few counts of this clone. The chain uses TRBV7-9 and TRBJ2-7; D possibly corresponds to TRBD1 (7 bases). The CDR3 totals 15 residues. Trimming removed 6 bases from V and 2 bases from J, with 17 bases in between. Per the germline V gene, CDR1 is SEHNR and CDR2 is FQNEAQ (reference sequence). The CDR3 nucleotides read TGTGCCAGCAGTCATCTAGGGGGGACAGCCTACGAGCAGTACTTC. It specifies CASSHLGGTAYEQYF.

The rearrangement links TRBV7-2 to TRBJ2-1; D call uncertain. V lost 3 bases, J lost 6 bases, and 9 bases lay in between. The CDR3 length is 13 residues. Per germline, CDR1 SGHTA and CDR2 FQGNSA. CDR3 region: CASSFIGGNEQFF. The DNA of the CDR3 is TGTGCCAGCAGCTTTATTGGCGGCAATGAGCAGTTCTTC. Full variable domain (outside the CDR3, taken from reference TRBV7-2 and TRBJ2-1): GAGVSQSPSNKVTEKGKDVELRCDPISGHTALYWYRQSLGQGLEFLIYFQGNSAPDKSGLPSDRFSAERTGGSVSTLTIQRTQQEDSAVYLCASSFIGGNEQFFGPGTRLTVL.

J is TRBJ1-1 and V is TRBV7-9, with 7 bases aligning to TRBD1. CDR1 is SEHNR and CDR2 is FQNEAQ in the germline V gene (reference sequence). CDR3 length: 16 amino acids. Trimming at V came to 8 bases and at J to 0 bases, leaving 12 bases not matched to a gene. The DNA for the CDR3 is TGTGCCAGCGTCGGGAGAGGGGGCACCGTGAACACTGAAGCTTTCTTT. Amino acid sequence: CASVGRGGTVNTEAFF.

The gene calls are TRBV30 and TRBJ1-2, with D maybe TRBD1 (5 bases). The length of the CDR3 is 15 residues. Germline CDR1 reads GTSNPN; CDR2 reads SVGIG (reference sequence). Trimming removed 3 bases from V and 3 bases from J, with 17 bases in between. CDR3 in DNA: TGTGCCTGGAGCCAGGATATCAGGGTAGACTATGGCTACACCTTC. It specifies CAWSQDIRVDYGYTF.

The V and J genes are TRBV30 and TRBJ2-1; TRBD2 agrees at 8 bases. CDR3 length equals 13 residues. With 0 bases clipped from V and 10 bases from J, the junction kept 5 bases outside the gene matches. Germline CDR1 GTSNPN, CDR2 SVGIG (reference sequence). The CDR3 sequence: CAWSVLERGEQFF. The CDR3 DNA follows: TGTGCCTGGAGTGTACTCGAGCGGGGGGAGCAGTTCTTC.